This TCR beta chain was sequenced during a study of shared clonotypes between healthy human individuals. Caucasian adults living in Nashville, Tennessee, provided all samples. The authors split each subset's genomic DNA evenly across several immunoSEQ plates. The protocol was immunoSEQ multiplex PCR, while the TCRdb copy is restricted to in-frame clones and leaves out a portion. This sample has about 1.5 million clones, with around 95% found just once. CDR1 and CDR2 from the germline V gene are SGDLS and YYNGEE. Trimming pared 4 bases from V and 0 bases from J, leaving 8 bases between. The CDR3 has 14 amino acids.

The material sequenced was naive CD4+ T cells sorted from blood. Regarding subset: CD45RA+ positively selected. The chain links TRBV9 to TRBJ1-3; D is uncertain. The TCR sequence derives from a young man in good health. DNA of the CDR3: TGTGCCAGCAGCCCCGGGTTCTCTGGAAACACCATATATTTT. Translating it yields CASSPGFSGNTIYF.